These 16 T cell receptor beta chains originate from one sample sequenced in a study of blood T cell repertoires in COVID-19. Sequencing was performed with immunoSEQ multiplex PCR; in TCRdb, only in-frame clones are kept and a portion is missing. The sample has around 480,000 clones; 87% are singletons. Specimen: PBMCs or T cells enriched from blood (not recorded which). Every receptor here comes from a woman aged 18 to 35 who had recovered from COVID-19.

This sequence joins TRBV19 and TRBJ1-5, with 9 positions matching TRBD1. The CDR3 has 16 amino acids. Germline assignment: CDR1 LNHDA and CDR2 SQIVND (reference sequence). J lost 6 bases, V lost 4 bases, and 10 bases had no gene match. The CDR3 sequence: CASSSPSTGGGQPQHF. The CDR3 region has the DNA TGTGCCAGTAGTAGCCCGTCTACAGGGGGCGGTCAGCCCCAGCATTTT.

V is TRBV18 and J is TRBJ2-2; D possibly corresponds to TRBD1 (5 bases). V was shortened by 3 bases and J by 6 bases, with 8 bases between the two germline ends. The CDR3 extends over 13 amino acids. CDR1 is KGHSH and CDR2 is LQKENI in the germline V gene. The CDR3 region has the DNA TGTGCCAGCTCACCGGAACAGGCCGGGGAGCTGTTTTTT. It translates to CASSPEQAGELFF.

The V gene is TRBV14, the J gene TRBJ2-7, with 12 bases fitting TRBD1. The junction had 2 bases not matched to a gene; V was cut back by 5 bases and J by 3 bases. Germline CDR1 is SGHDN and CDR2 is FVKESK. The CDR3 length is 14 residues. Written as DNA, the CDR3 is TGTGCCAGCAGCAGGGACAGGGGGCACTACGAGCAGTACTTC. It codes for CASSRDRGHYEQYF.

V gene TRBV19 combines with J gene TRBJ2-7, with 10 bases that match TRBD1. The V gene's germline CDR1 is LNHDA and CDR2 SQIVND (reference sequence). This CDR3 contains 18 residues. J lost 2 bases, V lost 3 bases, and 13 bases had no gene match. This CDR3 reads CASSIGPTGGSRTYEQYF. The DNA of the CDR3 is TGTGCCAGTAGTATTGGGCCGACAGGGGGCTCGAGGACCTACGAGCAGTACTTC.

The chain uses TRBV6-5 and TRBJ1-2; 7 nucleotides agree with TRBD1. V was clipped by 7 bases and J by 3 bases; unmatched bases: 5. CDR1 MNHEY and CDR2 SVGAGI come from the germline V gene. CDR3 size: 13 residues. The CDR3 DNA is TGTGCCAGCACAAGACAGGGAGACTATGGCTACACCTTC. Protein: CASTRQGDYGYTF.

This chain joins TRBV5-6 and TRBJ1-3; possible D gene TRBD1, 5 bases. Looked up from germline, CDR1 is SGHDT and CDR2 is YYEEEE. This CDR3 comprises 14 residues. V was cut by 1 base and J by 2 bases, with 7 bases left in between. This CDR3 reads CASSLIQAGNTIYF. The DNA of the CDR3 is TGTGCCAGCAGCTTGATACAGGCTGGAAACACCATATATTTT.

The chain uses TRBV12-5 and TRBJ1-6; D unresolved. This CDR3 has 12 amino acids. The germline gives CDR1 LGHNT, CDR2 FRNRAP. The V end was cut by 5 bases, the J end by 9 bases, with 8 bases between. Here the CDR3 DNA reads TGTGCTAGTGGTCTGGCTGTTTCACCCCTCCACTTT. As protein: CASGLAVSPLHF.

V usage is TRBV4-2 and J usage is TRBJ2-1; D possibly corresponds to TRBD1 (6 bases). V was shortened by 2 bases and J by 5 bases, with 10 bases between the two germline ends. From germline, CDR1 is LGHNA and CDR2 YNFKEQ. This CDR3 has 14 residues. The CDR3 DNA reads as TGTGCCAGCAGCCAAATAGGGGGTCACAATGAGCAGTTCTTC. It specifies CASSQIGGHNEQFF.

The V call is TRBV5-4, the J call TRBJ1-2, with 7 bases matching TRBD1. The junction had 17 bases not matched to a gene; V was cut back by 3 bases and J by 3 bases. Looked up from germline, CDR1 is SGHNT and CDR2 is YYREEE (reference sequence). This CDR3 region has 18 residues. In nucleotides, the CDR3 is TGTGCCAGCAGCTCCGCCACCCTTACAGGGGAGGATGACTATGGCTACACCTTC. Translation: CASSSATLTGEDDYGYTF.

The chain links TRBV28 to TRBJ1-6; a possible D gene is TRBD1 (6 bases). CDR1 and CDR2 (germline): MDHEN, SYDVKM. Trimming removed 3 bases at V and 10 bases at J, with 13 bases between. The CDR3 runs 14 residues. The DNA of the CDR3 is TGTGCCAGCAGTTTGGCAGGGGAATGGTCACCCCTCCACTTT. Translated, it gives CASSLAGEWSPLHF.

The genes are TRBV20-1 and TRBJ2-5; D is ambiguous. Between the trimmed V and J ends, which lost 6 bases and 5 bases, there was a span of 7 bases. CDR3 length equals 10 residues. Germline lookup yields CDR1 DFQATT and CDR2 SNEGSKA (reference sequence). CDR3 amino acids: CSAMRETQYF. Written as DNA, the CDR3 is TGCAGTGCAATGAGGGAGACCCAGTACTTC.

The chain has TRBV7-9 and TRBJ1-2, with 8 bases fitting TRBD1. Trimming removed 4 bases from V and 2 bases from J; junction bases left unmatched: 9. Germline assignment: CDR1 SEHNR and CDR2 FQNEAQ (reference sequence). There are 16 residues in the CDR3. The CDR3 sequence is CASSSPLGQGNYGYTF. CDR3 DNA: TGTGCCAGCAGCTCCCCCCTTGGACAGGGCAACTATGGCTACACCTTC.

The rearrangement links TRBV6-5 to TRBJ2-3; a possible D gene is TRBD2 (6 bases). The CDR3 covers 13 residues. V was trimmed by 8 bases and J by 9 bases, leaving 18 bases between them. Germline assignment: CDR1 MNHEY and CDR2 SVGAGI. CDR3 in DNA: TGTGCCAGCGGACGGGAGCTGGGACTCACGCAGTATTTT. Amino acids: CASGRELGLTQYF.

The V and J genes are TRBV5-1 and TRBJ1-1, with D possibly matching TRBD1 (5 bases). CDR3 length equals 17 residues. Trimming took 0 bases from V and 4 from J, leaving 19 bases between them. Germline V gene sequence: CDR1 SGHRS, CDR2 YFSETQ. CDR3: CASSLDGPWGEVTEAFF. In DNA, the CDR3 is TGCGCCAGCAGCTTGGATGGACCCTGGGGGGAGGTCACTGAAGCTTTCTTT.

This chain connects TRBV4-2 to TRBJ2-5; 9 bases match TRBD2. The ends lost 4 bases at V and 4 bases at J; junction bases unmatched: 13. The CDR3 totals 17 residues. Germline CDR1 and CDR2: LGHNA and YNFKEQ. DNA for the CDR3: TGTGCCAGCAGCCTCCCCGGGGGAGCGGGGGGTGGAGAGACCCAGTACTTC. Protein sequence: CASSLPGGAGGGETQYF.

V is TRBV11-1 and J is TRBJ2-1, with D perhaps matching TRBD1 (5 bases). CDR1 is SGHAT and CDR2 is FQDESV in the germline V gene (reference sequence). V gave up 2 bases and J gave up 9 bases, with 8 bases separating them. The CDR3 runs to 12 residues. Here the CDR3 DNA reads TGTGCCAGCAGCTTACAGGGTGGTGAGCAGTTCTTC. Amino acids: CASSLQGGEQFF.